These 3 T cell receptor beta chains share one sample of origin, sequenced in a study of shared clonotypes between healthy human individuals. Naive CD8 cells lacked CD45RO, underwent positive selection for CCR7 and left out terminally differentiated effector memory CD45RA+ cells. Generated by immunoSEQ multiplex PCR, the TCRdb table keeps only in-frame clones and is missing some. The sample records around 1,900,000 clones, 93% being singletons. The sample comprised naive CD8+ T cells from PBMCs. Receptors were obtained from a young man in good health. Some clones in this sample may be carry-over from other donors' samples.

The V and J genes are TRBV9 and TRBJ2-1, with D maybe TRBD2 (5 bases). The CDR3 runs to 11 residues. Deletions cut 5 bases from V and 6 bases from J, with 6 bases between. The germline gives CDR1 SGDLS, CDR2 YYNGEE. CDR3 sequence: CASRSGNEQFF. In DNA form, the CDR3 reads TGTGCCAGCAGGAGCGGCAATGAGCAGTTCTTC.

This chain links TRBV7-6 with TRBJ2-2; 10 nucleotides align to TRBD2. Trimming took 2 bases from V and 6 from J; bases not matched to a gene: 3. The CDR3 loop spans 15 amino acids. Germline values: CDR1 SGHVS, CDR2 FNYEAQ. Here the CDR3 DNA reads TGTGCCAGCAGCTTAAATAGCGGGAGGTCCGGGGAGCTGTTTTTT. Amino acids: CASSLNSGRSGELFF.

This chain uses TRBV7-9 with TRBJ2-7, with D perhaps assigned TRBD1 or TRBD2 (5 bases each). The CDR3 is made up of 17 amino acids. Trimming shortened V by 2 bases and J by 4 bases, and 21 bases separated the two germline ends. Per germline, CDR1 SEHNR and CDR2 FQNEAQ (reference sequence). The CDR3 nucleotides read TGTGCCAGCAGCTTAAGCCGTGTCGGATACGAGGGGTACGAGCAGTACTTC. Its protein product is CASSLSRVGYEGYEQYF.